The 23 T cell receptor beta chains listed next were all sequenced from one sample in a study of T cell responses to AZD1222 COVID-19 vaccine. Method: immunoSEQ multiplex PCR; TCRdb's copy keeps in-frame clones and lacks some. This table has 150,000 to 200,000 clones, 85% to 90% appearing once. Specimen: peripheral blood, collected on day 0 of AZD1222 vaccination. These receptors all come from an adult in good health.

The chain has TRBV3-1 (or the pseudogene TRBV3-2) and TRBJ1-6; tentative D call: TRBD1 (5 bases). CDR3 length: 13 amino acids. Germline CDR1 reads LGHDT; CDR2 reads YNNKEL (reference sequence). V lost 4 bases and J lost 10, with 11 bases in between. CDR3 protein: CASSPTGDSPLHF. Here the CDR3 DNA reads TGTGCCAGCAGCCCTACAGGCGACTCACCCCTCCACTTT.

The J gene is TRBJ1-2, the V gene TRBV2, with 7 bases lining up with TRBD1. V lost 6 bases to trimming and J lost 0 bases; unmatched junction nucleotides: 10. CDR1 is SNHLY, CDR2 FYNNEI, per germline. This CDR3 spans 16 amino acids. As DNA, the CDR3 is TGTGCCAGCAGCAGGAGGACAGGAGGTACTAACTATGGCTACACCTTC. It is translated as CASSRRTGGTNYGYTF.

In DNA form, the CDR3 reads TGTGCCAGCACCTCTAGGGGGAAACCAGACCCCCAAGAGACCCAGTACTTC. Translating it yields CASTSRGKPDPQETQYF. V usage is TRBV28 and J usage is TRBJ2-5; the D gene is possibly TRBD1 (6 bases). Germline-derived CDR1 and CDR2 are MDHEN and SYDVKM. CDR3 length equals 17 residues. The V gene lost 7 bases and the J gene lost 1 base, with 22 bases spanning the gap.

The chain combines TRBV30 with TRBJ1-2; 9 bases agree with TRBD1. The germline gives CDR1 GTSNPN, CDR2 SVGIG (reference sequence). The CDR3 runs 13 residues. V gave up 0 bases and J gave up 11 bases; unmatched junction bases: 7. CDR3 loop: CAWSVGDREEYTF. DNA of the CDR3: TGTGCCTGGAGTGTAGGGGACAGGGAAGAATACACCTTC.

This clone was counted a few times. Additional DNA sequences in this sample encode the identical CDR3. The chain recombines TRBV6-5 with TRBJ1-1; tentatively, D is TRBD1 (5 bases). CDR1 MNHEY and CDR2 SVGAGI come from the germline V gene. CDR3 length: 14 amino acids. V was shortened by 5 bases and J by 0 bases, with 10 bases between the two germline ends. This chain's CDR3 is CASSQDTLNTEAFF. The CDR3 nucleotides read TGTGCCAGCAGTCAGGACACCTTGAACACTGAAGCTTTCTTT.

The rearrangement joins TRBV27 to TRBJ1-2; the D is unclear. The germline V gene has CDR1 MNHEY and CDR2 SMNVEV (reference sequence). Trimming took off 1 base at V and 7 bases at J, with 10 bases between the two ends. This CDR3 comprises 13 residues. In DNA form, the CDR3 reads TGTGCCAGCAGTTTATACCGGTCCGCTGGCTACACCTTC. Translating it yields CASSLYRSAGYTF.

V and J are TRBV7-9 and TRBJ1-5, with 11 bases fitting TRBD1. V lost 5 bases and J lost 7; bases outside the gene matches: 4. The CDR3 loop spans 14 amino acids. Germline V gene data show CDR1 as SEHNR and CDR2 as FQNEAQ (reference sequence). CDR3 bases: TGTGCCAGCAGCCCCGGGACAGGGGGACAGCCCCAGCATTTT. Translating it yields CASSPGTGGQPQHF.

The chain links TRBV3-1 (or the pseudogene TRBV3-2) to TRBJ1-1; a possible D gene is TRBD1 (5 bases). CDR1 is LGHDT, CDR2 YNNKEL, per germline (reference sequence). Trimming cost V 4 bases and J 1 base, with 13 bases left between them. CDR3 length: 15 amino acids. The CDR3 sequence is CASSLKGRKNTEAFF. CDR3 nucleotides: TGTGCCAGCAGCCTAAAGGGACGGAAGAACACTGAAGCTTTCTTT.

This chain connects TRBV19 to TRBJ1-6; D is uncertain. The CDR3 consists of 14 residues. Germline assignment: CDR1 LNHDA and CDR2 SQIVND (reference sequence). The V gene lost 5 bases and the J gene lost 6 bases, with 11 bases spanning the gap. CDR3 sequence reads: CASSSREANSPLHF. The CDR3 region has the DNA TGTGCCAGTAGTTCCCGGGAGGCTAATTCACCCCTCCACTTT.

This clone was counted a single time. The chain has TRBV2 and TRBJ1-1, with TRBD1 identical over 8 bases. Germline CDR1 and CDR2: SNHLY and FYNNEI. With 5 bases clipped from V and 0 bases from J, the junction kept 2 bases outside the gene matches. CDR3 length: 14 amino acids. This chain's CDR3 is CASSTTGVNTEAFF. The CDR3 DNA reads as TGTGCCAGCAGTACGACAGGGGTGAACACTGAAGCTTTCTTT. Full variable domain (missing parts from reference TRBV2 and TRBJ1-1): EPEVTQTPSHQVTQMGQEVILRCVPISNHLYFYWYRQILGQKVEFLVSFYNNEISEKSEIFDDQFSVERPDGSNFTLKIRSTKLEDSAMYFCASSTTGVNTEAFFGQGTRLTVV.

The chain has TRBV9 and TRBJ1-1; D gene ambiguous. The CDR3 consists of 16 residues. Germline-derived CDR1 and CDR2 are SGDLS and YYNGEE. V was shortened by 4 bases and J by 7 bases, with 23 bases between the two germline ends. CDR3: CASSPHRTAWPLEAFF. CDR3 nucleotide sequence: TGTGCCAGCAGCCCCCACCGCACGGCATGGCCCCTTGAAGCTTTCTTT.

The V gene is TRBV7-9, the J gene TRBJ1-2; D is uncertain. CDR3 length: 14 residues. CDR1 SEHNR and CDR2 FQNEAQ come from the germline V gene (reference sequence). The V gene lost 5 bases and the J gene lost 6 bases, with 16 bases spanning the gap. The CDR3 coding sequence is TGTGCCAGCAGCCCCGTGCGGAATAAGGATGGCTACACCTTC. Its translation: CASSPVRNKDGYTF.

This sequence joins TRBV7-2 and TRBJ1-3; possibly TRBD1 for D (5 bases). The CDR3 loop spans 12 amino acids. Trimming took 5 bases from V and 7 from J, leaving 9 bases between them. Germline CDR1 SGHTA, CDR2 FQGNSA. This chain's CDR3 is CASSRGGNTIYF. The CDR3, as DNA: TGTGCCAGCAGCCGCGGGGGGAACACCATATATTTT.

This chain links TRBV2 with TRBJ2-1, with 7 bases fitting TRBD2. The germline CDR1 and CDR2 sequences are SNHLY and FYNNEI. The CDR3 consists of 14 residues. J lost 0 bases, V lost 4 bases, and 0 bases had no gene match. In DNA form, the CDR3 reads TGTGCCAGCAGTGTAGCGGGCTCCTACAATGAGCAGTTCTTC. This encodes CASSVAGSYNEQFF.

V gene TRBV15 combines with J gene TRBJ2-1; no reliable D call. Trimming left V 3 bases short and J 0 bases short, with 12 bases between. The CDR3 is 16 amino acids. The germline gives CDR1 LNHNV, CDR2 YYDKDF (reference sequence). The CDR3 DNA is TGTGCCACCAGCAGTTCGACACTTAACTCCTACAATGAGCAGTTCTTC. Translation: CATSSSTLNSYNEQFF. The complete variable domain, with remaining parts taken from reference TRBV15 and TRBJ2-1, reads DAMVIQNPRYQVTQFGKPVTLSCSQTLNHNVMYWYQQKSSQAPKLLFHYYDKDFNNEADTPDNFQSRRPNTSFCFLDIRSPGLGDTAMYLCATSSSTLNSYNEQFFGPGTRLTVL.

On this clone: Distinct nucleotide sequences in the sample also encode this CDR3. J is TRBJ1-1 and V is TRBV5-1; unclear D gene. Germline lookup yields CDR1 SGHRS and CDR2 YFSETQ. V was cut by 0 bases and J by 3 bases, with 3 bases left in between. The CDR3 length is 12 residues. CDR3 region: CASSLGDTEAFF. CDR3 DNA: TGCGCCAGCAGCTTGGGAGACACTGAAGCTTTCTTT.

The chain is built from TRBV20-1 and TRBJ2-6; D gene ambiguous. Looked up from germline, CDR1 is DFQATT and CDR2 is SNEGSKA (reference sequence). There are 15 residues in the CDR3. Trimming shortened V by 3 bases and J by 0 bases, and 9 bases separated the two germline ends. The CDR3 nucleotides are TGCAGTGCTAGTAGTAGGCACTCTGGGGCCAACGTCCTGACTTTC. Encoded protein: CSASSRHSGANVLTF.

The chain uses TRBV12-5 and TRBJ1-2; tentatively, D is TRBD1 (6 bases). CDR3 length equals 15 residues. Germline V gives CDR1 LGHNT, CDR2 FRNRAP. V was shortened by 1 base and J by 5 bases, with 14 bases between the two germline ends. Here the CDR3 reads CASGLGGPLQYGYTF. CDR3 coding DNA: TGTGCTAGTGGTTTGGGGGGGCCCTTACAGTATGGCTACACCTTC.

CDR3 loop: CASSATGSSEQYF. The DNA for the CDR3 is TGTGCCAGCAGCGCAACAGGGTCGAGCGAGCAGTACTTC. The chain recombines TRBV9 with TRBJ2-7; D possibly corresponds to TRBD1 (6 bases). Trimming shortened V by 3 bases and J by 6 bases, and 13 bases separated the two germline ends. This CDR3 spans 13 amino acids. From germline, CDR1 is SGDLS and CDR2 YYNGEE. Using reference TRBV9 and TRBJ2-7 for the parts outside the CDR3, the full variable domain is DSGVTQTPKHLITATGQRVTLRCSPRSGDLSVYWYQQSLDQGLQFLIQYYNGEERAKGNILERFSAQQFPDLHSELNLSSLELGDSALYFCASSATGSSEQYFGPGTRLTVT.

This chain uses TRBV5-1 with TRBJ2-1, with TRBD2 identical over 9 bases. J was trimmed by 9 bases and V by 0 bases; bases with no gene match: 13. This CDR3 has 17 amino acids. Looked up from germline, CDR1 is SGHRS and CDR2 is YFSETQ. CDR3 protein: CASSLGLAGHTTGEQFF. The DNA of the CDR3 is TGCGCCAGCAGCTTGGGGCTAGCGGGGCATACTACGGGTGAGCAGTTCTTC.

The gene calls are TRBV9 and TRBJ2-6; the D gene could be TRBD1 or TRBD2 (6 bases each). Trimming took 6 bases from V and 1 from J, leaving 23 bases between them. The germline CDR1 and CDR2 sequences are SGDLS and YYNGEE. The CDR3 loop spans 19 amino acids. The CDR3 DNA sequence: TGTGCCAGCACCCTCACTCCCGGGGGCGAGGGGTCTGGGGCCAACGTCCTGACTTTC. This gives the protein CASTLTPGGEGSGANVLTF.

The table lists this clone with a count of one. The chain joins TRBV3-1 (or the pseudogene TRBV3-2) to TRBJ2-7; D is unclear. This CDR3 comprises 14 residues. Germline V CDR1 and CDR2: LGHDT, YNNKEL (reference sequence). The ends were cut back, 3 bases at V and 1 base at J, with 10 bases in the middle. The CDR3 coding sequence is TGTGCCAGCAGCCAGATGGTTGGTTCCTACGAGCAGTACTTC. Translation gives CASSQMVGSYEQYF.

In its sample, this clone was seen once. V gene TRBV4-1 combines with J gene TRBJ2-7, with D unclear. V dropped 4 bases and J dropped 0 bases, with 16 bases sitting between them. CDR3 length equals 16 residues. Germline loops: CDR1 MGHRA, CDR2 YSYEKL. In DNA form, the CDR3 reads TGCGCCAGCAGCCCCGGGCGGCTGATCCTCTCCTACGAGCAGTACTTC. It codes for CASSPGRLILSYEQYF.